One and the same sample provided the 8 T cell receptor beta chains below, sequenced in a study of PD-1 blockade in mismatch repair-deficient tumors. The assay was immunoSEQ multiplex PCR, and TCRdb's table has in-frame clones only and misses some. The sample has about 40,000 clones, roughly three quarters seen once. This specimen consisted of peripheral blood, obtained 4 weeks after starting pembrolizumab. The receptors were sampled from an adult with mismatch repair-deficient cancer.

The chain joins TRBV2 to TRBJ1-1; TRBD1 might be the D (5 bases). From germline, CDR1 is SNHLY and CDR2 FYNNEI. There are 14 residues in the CDR3. Trimming took off 1 base at V and 6 bases at J, with 12 bases between the two ends. CDR3 amino acids: CASSEVQGPAEAFF. CDR3 DNA sequence: TGTGCCAGCAGTGAAGTGCAGGGCCCAGCTGAAGCTTTCTTT.

The CDR3 sequence: CASVTNYGYTF. The CDR3 DNA reads as TGTGCCAGCGTAACTAACTATGGCTACACCTTC. V gene TRBV6-5 combines with J gene TRBJ1-2; D uncertain. Trimming stripped 8 bases from V and 0 bases from J, with 4 bases between. This CDR3 is built from 11 residues. Germline V lookup: CDR1 MNHEY, CDR2 SVGAGI.

The CDR3 region is CASSLWGSGNTIYF. The CDR3 coding sequence is TGTGCCAGCAGCTTGTGGGGCTCTGGAAACACCATATATTTT. The chain links TRBV7-2 to TRBJ1-3; D unresolved. Trimming left V 3 bases short and J 0 bases short, with 6 bases between. Germline lookup yields CDR1 SGHTA and CDR2 FQGNSA. There are 14 residues in the CDR3.

V gene TRBV6-1 combines with J gene TRBJ2-6; D is possibly TRBD2 (6 bases). The CDR3 is made up of 14 amino acids. V lost 6 bases to trimming and J lost 0 bases, with 6 bases between them. The V gene's germline CDR1 is MNHNS and CDR2 SASEGT. This CDR3 is CASRGLSGANVLTF. DNA for the CDR3: TGTGCCAGCAGGGGACTCTCTGGGGCCAACGTCCTGACTTTC.

The chain is built from TRBV11-2 and TRBJ2-1; D may be TRBD2 (5 bases). Trimming left V 1 base short and J 9 bases short, with 13 bases between. The germline gives CDR1 SGHAT, CDR2 FQNNGV. The CDR3 sequence is 14 residues long. CDR3 in DNA: TGTGCCAGCAGCTTAGGGCTAGCAGTCGCTGAGCAGTTCTTC. Its translation: CASSLGLAVAEQFF.

V is TRBV27 and J is TRBJ2-3, with D possibly being TRBD2 (5 bases). In germline, CDR1 is MNHEY, CDR2 SMNVEV (reference sequence). This CDR3 has 14 residues. The V gene lost 4 bases and the J gene lost 6 bases, with 14 bases spanning the gap. The CDR3 protein is CASSSRSGGDTQYF. DNA of the CDR3: TGTGCCAGCAGTTCCCGCAGTGGCGGGGATACGCAGTATTTT.

The rearrangement uses TRBV6-5 and TRBJ2-3, with 13 bases matching TRBD2. This CDR3 region has 16 residues. Germline V CDR1 and CDR2: MNHEY, SVGAGI. With 0 bases clipped from V and 6 bases from J, the junction kept 3 bases outside the gene matches. Here the CDR3 DNA reads TGTGCCAGCAGTTACTCGACTAGCGGGGGGTTTGATACGCAGTATTTT. Translating it yields CASSYSTSGGFDTQYF.

This clone was detected a few times. The chain combines TRBV4-3 with TRBJ1-5, with TRBD1 matching over 7 bases. Trimming took 2 bases from V and 5 from J; bases not matched to a gene: 6. The germline V gene encodes CDR1 LGHNA and CDR2 YSLEER. The CDR3 loop spans 15 amino acids. The CDR3 loop reads CASSQTTGIDQPQHF. CDR3 DNA: TGCGCCAGCAGCCAAACGACAGGGATCGATCAGCCCCAGCATTTT.